The T cell receptor beta chain described here comes from a study of T cells in Graves' hyperthyroidism and ophthalmopathy. Trimming pared 2 bases from V and 4 bases from J, leaving 12 bases between. In germline, CDR1 is LNHDA, CDR2 SQIVND (reference sequence). The CDR3 has 14 residues. The PBMCs studied were ones that came from 8 to 10 ml fresh peripheral blood. Amplified TCR beta CDR3 regions derived from RNA transcripts. HTBI primers were used for first-round RT-PCR of the TCR CDR3. TCRdb reprocessed the multiplex PCR reads with MiXCR, giving one entry per CDR3 protein. Of about 590,000 distinct CDR3 sequences listed, less than 20% are singletons.

The source of this sequence is a woman aged 30 to 39 with Graves' hyperthyroidism. Sequenced sample: blood. The V gene is TRBV19, the J gene TRBJ2-7; maybe TRBD1 (6 bases). CDR3 in amino acids: CASSIPGQLYEQYF. CDR3 nucleotides: TGTGCCAGTAGTATACCCGGACAGCTATACGAGCAGTACTTC.